Reported below is one T cell receptor beta chain. Its cognate antigen is unknown. Trimming removed 9 bases from V and 1 base from J; junction bases left unmatched: 10. This CDR3 has 16 residues. Germline V gives CDR1 SGHRS, CDR2 YFSETQ. Assay: immunoSEQ multiplex PCR; the TCRdb copy retains only in-frame clones and omits some. The sample has tens of thousands of clones, about 90% seen once. The sample is drawn from a study of OX40 agonist ivuxolimab in advanced cancers. On the study more broadly: It was permissible to have had prior anti-PD-1, anti-PD-L1 or anti-CTLA-4 therapy, and around 40% had some. The study's findings and limits: Clonal expansion was seen in CD4+ and CD8+ blood T cells by week 6 at 0.1 to 3.0 mg/kg. CD8+ T cells were the subset that, on average, had more expanded clones than CD4+.

This receptor was identified in an adult with an advanced solid tumor such as melanoma, head and neck, liver or kidney cancer. The chain carries TRBV5-1 and TRBJ2-3; 11 nucleotides line up with TRBD2. Sequencing used CD4+ or CD8+ T cells sorted from blood, obtained in a trial of the OX40 agonist ivuxolimab. The CDR3 is CATGNILAGGTDTQYF. CDR3 nucleotide sequence: TGCGCCACCGGCAATATACTAGCGGGGGGCACAGATACGCAGTATTTT.